These T cell receptor beta chains were read from a single sample in a study of control samples from healthy donors and cancer patients. Using immunoSEQ multiplex PCR, the repertoire was profiled, and TCRdb retains in-frame clones only, with some absent. The table records around 150,000 clones, roughly 94% of them present only once. The sequencing input was PBMCs. The receptors were gathered from a man in his 60s with colorectal cancer. Both conserved end residues are trimmed from each CDR3. The order of the fields is CDR3 protein, V gene, J gene, D gene. The D gene is left open where the match is weak.

CDR3: ASSPRQGSNYGYT; V: TRBV5-1; J: TRBJ1-2; D: TRBD1
CDR3: ASSGTSSGEQF; V: TRBV7-8; J: TRBJ2-1; D: TRBD2
CDR3: ASSVGGGELF; V: TRBV9; J: TRBJ2-2; D: -
CDR3: ASSLDRVVYNEQF; V: TRBV11-2; J: TRBJ2-1; D: -
CDR3: AISAMDRAYGYT; V: TRBV10-3; J: TRBJ1-2; D: TRBD1
CDR3: ASRDYGQVNTEAF; V: TRBV6-5; J: TRBJ1-1; D: TRBD1
CDR3: ASSLIQGSNSPLH; V: TRBV7-2; J: TRBJ1-6; D: -
CDR3: ASSLDRAASGAQTGELF; V: TRBV11-3; J: TRBJ2-2; D: -
CDR3: ASSLQGLNYGYT; V: TRBV2; J: TRBJ1-2; D: -
CDR3: ASSLADYNTGELF; V: TRBV19; J: TRBJ2-2; D: -
CDR3: ASSFSTGNTEAF; V: TRBV6-2/TRBV6-3; J: TRBJ1-1; D: -
CDR3: ASRRRFQNTEAF; V: TRBV5-1; J: TRBJ1-1; D: -
CDR3: ASSMAGAGNEKLF; V: TRBV19; J: TRBJ1-4; D: -
CDR3: ASSSGGLEETQY; V: TRBV11-3; J: TRBJ2-5; D: TRBD2
CDR3: ASSIASTGVAGGREQF; V: TRBV19; J: TRBJ2-1; D: TRBD2
CDR3: ASSQDRGPNYGYT; V: TRBV6-5; J: TRBJ1-2; D: TRBD1
CDR3: ASSLGLTADTQY; V: TRBV11-2; J: TRBJ2-3; D: -
CDR3: ASSQDLQFQETQY; V: TRBV4-2; J: TRBJ2-5; D: -
CDR3: ASSQGDRAYGYT; V: TRBV3-1/TRBV3-2; J: TRBJ1-2; D: TRBD1
CDR3: ATSDSVAGGEKLF; V: TRBV24-1; J: TRBJ1-4; D: -
CDR3: ASSPGGGLGSNQPQH; V: TRBV18; J: TRBJ1-5; D: -
CDR3: ASSEDLGPATYEQY; V: TRBV6-1; J: TRBJ2-7; D: -
CDR3: ASSQDIVGKLF; V: TRBV3-1/TRBV3-2; J: TRBJ1-4; D: -
CDR3: AIAADYEQY; V: TRBV2; J: TRBJ2-7; D: -
CDR3: ASSLSQTSTDTQY; V: TRBV7-9; J: TRBJ2-3; D: -
CDR3: ASSPLATGDSNQPQH; V: TRBV7-9; J: TRBJ1-5; D: -